A single sample gave rise to the 8 T cell receptor beta chains below, sequenced in a study of blood T cells in healthy people across ages. A second PCR, run for roughly 7 to 12 cycles, used a sample-barcoded 5' primer plus a J-beta primer mix. Via MiXCR, TCRdb re-called the 5' RACE reads, giving one row per CDR3 protein. The repertoire includes 700,000 to 900,000 distinct CDR3 sequences, around half of them detected once, and about two fifths sits in the top ten. The sequenced sample was blood. The receptors shown here come from a man older than 75 in good health.

The rearrangement joins TRBV5-1 to TRBJ2-5; the match to TRBD2 covers 7 bases. The CDR3 length is 15 residues. In germline, CDR1 is SGHRS, CDR2 YFSETQ. The J segment lost 2 bases and the V segment lost 9 bases, leaving 13 bases of the junction unmatched. The DNA for the CDR3 is TGCGCCACCGCATCTTGGGAGGGGCGGCAAGAGACCCAGTACTTC. Translation: CATASWEGRQETQYF.

The rearrangement uses TRBV7-3 and TRBJ2-3; 10 bases match TRBD2. The CDR3 extends over 16 amino acids. V lost 5 bases and J lost 1; bases outside the gene matches: 6. Germline CDR1 and CDR2: SGHTA and FQGTGA. The CDR3 DNA follows: TGTGCCAGCAGCGGTCTAGCGGGAGATGGCACAGATACGCAGTATTTT. Amino acids: CASSGLAGDGTDTQYF.

This clonotype showed up just a few times. The V gene is TRBV20-1, the J gene TRBJ2-1; D might be TRBD2 (5 bases). The CDR3 has 15 amino acids. Germline-derived CDR1 and CDR2 are DFQATT and SNEGSKA (reference sequence). Trimming shortened V by 3 bases and J by 3 bases, and 15 bases separated the two germline ends. The CDR3 DNA is TGCAGTGCTAGTGAGCCGGGAATATACTACAATGAGCAGTTCTTC. This translates into CSASEPGIYYNEQFF.

The V and J genes are TRBV29-1 and TRBJ2-7; 7 bases map to TRBD1. J gave up 5 bases and V 1 base, and 11 bases lay outside the gene matches. Per the germline V gene, CDR1 is SQVTM and CDR2 is ANQGSEA. The CDR3 covers 15 residues. Written as DNA, the CDR3 is TGCAGCGTTGAAGGTCTAACAGGGGTTCTTGACGAGCAGTACTTC. Amino acids: CSVEGLTGVLDEQYF.

The chain joins TRBV12-3 or TRBV12-4 to TRBJ2-3; D is unclear. The CDR3 spans 11 residues. The V gene lost 3 bases and the J gene lost 14 bases, with 12 bases spanning the gap. Here the CDR3 reads CASSLIGDAYF. In DNA, the CDR3 is TGTGCCAGCAGTTTGATTGGAGACGCGTATTTT.

V is TRBV2 and J is TRBJ1-4; D might be TRBD1 (6 bases). CDR1 and CDR2 (germline): SNHLY, FYNNEI. Trimming removed 9 bases from V and 8 bases from J, with 19 bases in between. CDR3 length equals 14 residues. CDR3 residues: CARARTAKGEKLFF. The CDR3 bases are TGTGCCAGGGCGAGGACAGCGAAGGGCGAAAAACTGTTTTTT.

CDR3 region: CASRGTGEVEQFF. The CDR3 coding sequence is TGTGCCAGCAGGGGGACAGGGGAGGTTGAGCAGTTCTTC. The chain couples TRBV25-1 to TRBJ2-1, with 10 bases that match TRBD1. The CDR3 is 13 residues long. The ends lost 6 bases at V and 9 bases at J; junction bases unmatched: 5. Looked up from germline, CDR1 is MGHDK and CDR2 is SYGVNS.

CDR3 in amino acids: CASRETSGIAGEQFF. CDR3 nucleotides: TGTGCCAGCAGGGAGACTAGCGGGATAGCGGGTGAGCAGTTCTTC. The gene calls are TRBV6-6 and TRBJ2-1; 11 positions agree with TRBD2. From germline, CDR1 is MNHNY and CDR2 SVGAGI (reference sequence). The CDR3 spans 15 residues. V shed 6 bases, J shed 9 bases, and the junction held 10 bases outside the gene matches.